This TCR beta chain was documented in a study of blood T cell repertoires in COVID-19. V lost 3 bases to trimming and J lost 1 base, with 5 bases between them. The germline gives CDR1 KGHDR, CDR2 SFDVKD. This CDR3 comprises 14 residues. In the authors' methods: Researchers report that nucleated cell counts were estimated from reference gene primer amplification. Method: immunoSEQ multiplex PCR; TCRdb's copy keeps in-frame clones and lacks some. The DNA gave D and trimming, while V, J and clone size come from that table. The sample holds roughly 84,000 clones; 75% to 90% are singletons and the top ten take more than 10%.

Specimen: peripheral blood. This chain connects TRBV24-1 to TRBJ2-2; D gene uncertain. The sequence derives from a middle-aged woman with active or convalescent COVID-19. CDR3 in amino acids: CATSDELNTGELFF. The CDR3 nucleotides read TGTGCCACCAGTGATGAGCTGAACACCGGGGAGCTGTTTTTT.